The present entry profiles one T cell receptor (beta chain) with its context. The data belong to a study of identical twins. TCRdb called the 5' RACE reads again in MiXCR, with one record for every CDR3 protein. The sample carries 1.5 million or so distinct CDR3 sequences, roughly 35% recorded once. The CDR3 loop spans 12 amino acids. Germline lookup yields CDR1 SNHLY and CDR2 FYNNEI. Deletions cut 6 bases from V and 4 bases from J, with 7 bases between. This chain connects TRBV2 to TRBJ1-5; no clear D gene. Sequenced: cord blood. This TCR derives from a newborn girl in good health. The DNA of the CDR3 is TGTGCCAGCAGAGTAGCGAATCAGCCCCAGCATTTT. Translating it yields CASRVANQPQHF.